These 26 T cell receptor beta chains were all obtained from the same sample, sequenced in a study of T cell responses to AZD1222 COVID-19 vaccine. Sequenced by immunoSEQ multiplex PCR; TCRdb stores in-frame clones only, minus some. The data show approximately 140,000 clones, with approximately 91% seen just once and 3% to 4% held by the top ten. This specimen was peripheral blood, taken 28 days after the second AZD1222 dose. The origin of the receptors is an adult who received the AZD1222 COVID-19 vaccine.

The chain joins TRBV30 to TRBJ2-7, with D possibly TRBD1 on 5 matching bases. This CDR3 comprises 12 residues. Germline CDR1 is GTSNPN and CDR2 is SVGIG (reference sequence). Trimming took 4 bases from V and 4 from J, leaving 11 bases between them. The CDR3 DNA follows: TGTGCCTGGAAAGGGGCCGGTTACGAGCAGTACTTC. It specifies CAWKGAGYEQYF. The entire variable domain, with the rest obtained from reference TRBV30 and TRBJ2-7, is as follows: SQTIHQWPATLVQPVGSPLSLECTVEGTSNPNLYWYRQAAGRGLQLLFYSVGIGQISSEVPQNLSASRPQDRQFILSSKKLLLSDSGFYLCAWKGAGYEQYFGPGTRLTVT.

This chain uses TRBV5-1 with TRBJ1-1; D gene uncertain. Germline V lookup: CDR1 SGHRS, CDR2 YFSETQ. V gave up 3 bases and J gave up 10 bases, with 16 bases separating them. The CDR3 runs to 13 residues. CDR3 nucleotides: TGCGCCAGCAGCTCCCCGGGAACATTCACAGCTTTCTTT. Its protein is CASSSPGTFTAFF. The entire variable domain, with the rest obtained from reference TRBV5-1 and TRBJ1-1, is as follows: KAGVTQTPRYLIKTRGQQVTLSCSPISGHRSVSWYQQTPGQGLQFLFEYFSETQRNKGNFPGRFSGRQFSNSRSEMNVSTLELGDSALYLCASSSPGTFTAFFGQGTRLTVV.

This clone was recorded only once. The chain's CDR3 is CASSPDRAPGELFF. The CDR3 DNA reads as TGTGCCAGCTCACCCGACAGGGCGCCCGGGGAGCTGTTTTTT. J is TRBJ2-2 and V is TRBV18; 7 nucleotides agree with TRBD1. V lost 3 bases to trimming and J lost 6 bases; unmatched junction nucleotides: 4. This CDR3 region has 14 residues. Germline V gives CDR1 KGHSH, CDR2 LQKENI.

The gene calls are TRBV12-3 or TRBV12-4 and TRBJ1-6; possible D gene TRBD1, 6 bases. Deletions cut 4 bases from V and 7 bases from J, with 8 bases between. CDR3 size: 13 residues. CDR3 in DNA: TGTGCCAGCAGTTCCGGACAGAATTCACCCCTCCACTTT. Translated: CASSSGQNSPLHF.

DNA for the CDR3: TGTGCCAGCAGCTTACGGGGGCTAAACACTGAAGCTTTCTTT. It is translated as CASSLRGLNTEAFF. The chain joins TRBV7-2 to TRBJ1-1, with a tentative D call TRBD1 (6 bases). Germline lookup yields CDR1 SGHTA and CDR2 FQGNSA. V was shortened by 2 bases and J by 2 bases, with 9 bases between the two germline ends. There are 14 residues in the CDR3.

The chain couples TRBV30 to TRBJ1-1; D not resolved. The CDR3 contains 13 residues. V was cut by 0 bases and J by 1 base, with 6 bases left in between. Germline CDR1 GTSNPN, CDR2 SVGIG (reference sequence). DNA for the CDR3: TGTGCCTGGAGTGTACGTGAGAACACTGAAGCTTTCTTT. Translated: CAWSVRENTEAFF.

The gene calls are TRBV4-1 and TRBJ2-3; the D gene is possibly TRBD2 (6 bases). CDR1 is MGHRA and CDR2 is YSYEKL in the germline V gene. There are 15 residues in the CDR3. V was pared by 3 bases and J by 0 bases, with 10 bases between. CDR3 in DNA: TGCGCCAGCAGCCATAGCGGAGCTAGCACAGATACGCAGTATTTT. It yields the protein CASSHSGASTDTQYF.

The chain has TRBV29-1 and TRBJ1-6; 9 bases fit TRBD1. The CDR3 is 14 amino acids. With V trimmed by 4 bases and J by 5 bases, 3 bases remained unmatched. From germline, CDR1 is SQVTM and CDR2 ANQGSEA. CDR3 region: CSVGGQGDNSPLHF. The CDR3 DNA follows: TGCAGCGTTGGGGGACAGGGCGATAATTCACCCCTCCACTTT. Supplemented by reference TRBV29-1 and TRBJ1-6, the full variable domain reads SAVISQKPSRDICQRGTSLTIQCQVDSQVTMMFWYRQQPGQSLTLIATANQGSEATYESGFVIDKFPISRPNLTFSTLTVSNMSPEDSSIYLCSVGGQGDNSPLHFGNGTRLTVT.

The table lists this clone with a count of one. This chain connects TRBV20-1 to TRBJ1-3; TRBD1 might be the D (5 bases). V was cut by 3 bases and J by 2 bases, with 11 bases left in between. CDR1 is DFQATT, CDR2 SNEGSKA, per germline (reference sequence). The CDR3 is 14 amino acids. This CDR3 is CSASRDGTGNTIYF. Here the CDR3 DNA reads TGCAGTGCTAGTAGGGACGGAACTGGAAACACCATATATTTT.

V and J are TRBV5-1 and TRBJ1-2; 7 bases map to TRBD1. CDR1 and CDR2 (germline): SGHRS, YFSETQ. The ends lost 2 bases at V and 2 bases at J; junction bases unmatched: 6. The CDR3 consists of 15 residues. CDR3: CASSFGTDSNYGYTF. CDR3 DNA sequence: TGCGCCAGCAGCTTTGGGACAGACTCCAACTATGGCTACACCTTC.

V and J are TRBV18 and TRBJ1-2; D may be TRBD1 (6 bases). The CDR3 is 15 amino acids. Germline-derived CDR1 and CDR2 are KGHSH and LQKENI. V lost 1 base to trimming and J lost 8 bases, with 17 bases between them. The CDR3 bases are TGTGCCAGCTCACCACAGGACAGACCTATAGGGGGCTACACCTTC. Translation gives CASSPQDRPIGGYTF.

The count of this clone is one. The chain carries TRBV7-2 and TRBJ2-3; the match to TRBD2 covers 7 bases. With 5 bases clipped from V and 1 base from J, the junction kept 15 bases outside the gene matches. CDR1 is SGHTA and CDR2 is FQGNSA in the germline V gene. This CDR3 has 18 residues. CDR3 bases: TGTGCCAGCAGCCTTCCGTCCGCGGGAGCCCTCGGCACAGATACGCAGTATTTT. This encodes CASSLPSAGALGTDTQYF. The full variable domain, completed using reference TRBV7-2 and TRBJ2-3, is GAGVSQSPSNKVTEKGKDVELRCDPISGHTALYWYRQSLGQGLEFLIYFQGNSAPDKSGLPSDRFSAERTGGSVSTLTIQRTQQEDSAVYLCASSLPSAGALGTDTQYFGPGTRLTVL.

This chain joins TRBV27 and TRBJ2-2; D remains unclear. V was clipped by 3 bases and J by 8 bases, with 10 bases between them. Germline V gene sequence: CDR1 MNHEY, CDR2 SMNVEV (reference sequence). This CDR3 is built from 13 residues. The CDR3 protein is CASSFFQPGELFF. CDR3 bases: TGTGCCAGCAGTTTCTTTCAGCCGGGGGAGCTGTTTTTT.

This clone appeared once. The CDR3 loop reads CASSLTGTGPYNEQFF. The CDR3 nucleotides read TGTGCCAGCAGCTTAACCGGGACAGGGCCCTACAATGAGCAGTTCTTC. The V gene is TRBV7-9, the J gene TRBJ2-1; 9 bases line up with TRBD1. This CDR3 comprises 16 residues. Trimming removed 2 bases from V and 2 bases from J; junction bases left unmatched: 4. The germline CDR1 and CDR2 sequences are SEHNR and FQNEAQ (reference sequence).

The genes are TRBV7-9 and TRBJ2-5; D possibly matches TRBD1 or TRBD2 (6 bases each). This CDR3 has 15 amino acids. V lost 5 bases and J lost 5, with 18 bases in between. In germline, CDR1 is SEHNR, CDR2 FQNEAQ (reference sequence). The CDR3 spells CASSAHRVGRETQYF. DNA of the CDR3: TGTGCCAGCAGCGCACACAGGGTGGGGAGGGAGACCCAGTACTTC.

V is TRBV19 and J is TRBJ2-7; D is uncertain. Trimming took 4 bases from V and 4 from J, leaving 11 bases between them. The germline V gene encodes CDR1 LNHDA and CDR2 SQIVND (reference sequence). This CDR3 has 13 amino acids. The CDR3 nucleotides are TGTGCCAGTAGTAGCTCTATGCCGTACGAGCAGTACTTC. This translates into CASSSSMPYEQYF.

This clone came up a few times. The chain joins TRBV19 to TRBJ1-6; the match to TRBD1 covers 8 bases. J gave up 10 bases and V 4 bases, and 9 bases lay outside the gene matches. CDR3 length: 15 residues. Germline CDR1 and CDR2: LNHDA and SQIVND (reference sequence). CDR3 protein: CASSTQGEIGSPLHF. In DNA, the CDR3 is TGTGCCAGTAGTACACAGGGGGAAATAGGATCACCCCTCCACTTT.

V usage is TRBV5-1 and J usage is TRBJ2-7, with 7 positions matching TRBD1. CDR1 and CDR2 (germline): SGHRS, YFSETQ. Germline trimming cut 3 bases from V and 3 bases from J; bases unmatched to any gene: 3. This CDR3 has 13 residues. The CDR3 sequence is CASSSGQLYEQYF. As DNA, the CDR3 is TGCGCCAGCAGCTCGGGACAGCTCTACGAGCAGTACTTC. Looking up the rest from reference TRBV5-1 and TRBJ2-7 gives the full variable domain: KAGVTQTPRYLIKTRGQQVTLSCSPISGHRSVSWYQQTPGQGLQFLFEYFSETQRNKGNFPGRFSGRQFSNSRSEMNVSTLELGDSALYLCASSSGQLYEQYFGPGTRLTVT.

V usage is TRBV5-5 and J usage is TRBJ2-5, with 11 bases that match TRBD2. CDR3 size: 17 residues. The ends lost 1 base at V and 3 bases at J; junction bases unmatched: 8. Germline CDR1 SGHKS, CDR2 YYEKEE (reference sequence). CDR3 nucleotides: TGTGCCAGCAGCTTGTTTAGCGGGGGGGCCGTGAAAGAGACCCAGTACTTC. Amino acid sequence: CASSLFSGGAVKETQYF.

The chain uses TRBV6-1 and TRBJ2-1, with 7 bases aligning to TRBD2. This CDR3 contains 16 residues. V dropped 2 bases and J dropped 4; count of bases not matched to a gene: 8. Germline V CDR1 and CDR2: MNHNS, SASEGT. The CDR3 bases are TGTGCCAGCAGTGAATCGGGAGGCGGGGCGTACAATGAGCAGTTCTTC. This encodes CASSESGGGAYNEQFF.

A word on this clone: The same CDR3 also results from other DNA sequences found in this sample. The rearrangement links TRBV5-4 to TRBJ1-1; D is uncertain. This CDR3 comprises 12 residues. Trimming shortened V by 2 bases and J by 2 bases, and 4 bases separated the two germline ends. CDR1 and CDR2 (germline): SGHNT, YYREEE (reference sequence). CDR3 bases: TGTGCCAGCAGCTTCCAAAACACTGAAGCTTTCTTT. Translating gives CASSFQNTEAFF.

The rearrangement links TRBV28 to TRBJ2-2, with TRBD2 matching 8 bases. The V gene's germline CDR1 is MDHEN and CDR2 SYDVKM. V lost 5 bases, J lost 4 bases, and 6 bases stayed unmatched. CDR3 length: 15 residues. CDR3 loop: CASSRGGTFTGELFF. The DNA of the CDR3 is TGTGCCAGCAGTCGGGGGGGCACTTTCACCGGGGAGCTGTTTTTT. Full variable domain (missing parts from reference TRBV28 and TRBJ2-2): DVKVTQSSRYLVKRTGEKVFLECVQDMDHENMFWYRQDPGLGLRLIYFSYDVKMKEKGDIPEGYSVSREKKERFSLILESASTNQTSMYLCASSRGGTFTGELFFGEGSRLTVL.

The chain recombines TRBV6-1 with TRBJ1-1; D perhaps matches TRBD1 (5 bases). V lost 3 bases to trimming and J lost 2 bases, with 13 bases between them. The CDR3 totals 15 residues. CDR1 MNHNS and CDR2 SASEGT come from the germline V gene. CDR3 DNA sequence: TGTGCCAGCAGTGAGTGGGGGGGGAAAAACACTGAAGCTTTCTTT. It specifies CASSEWGGKNTEAFF.

This chain connects TRBV19 to TRBJ2-3, with TRBD2 matching 9 bases. The germline V gene encodes CDR1 LNHDA and CDR2 SQIVND (reference sequence). Trimming removed 3 bases from V and 2 bases from J; junction bases left unmatched: 15. CDR3 length equals 19 residues. CDR3 nucleotide sequence: TGTGCCAGTAGTATGGACCCCCGGGGTAGCGGGGGATCCACAGATACGCAGTATTTT. Amino acids: CASSMDPRGSGGSTDTQYF.

Note on this clone: The same CDR3 arises from other DNA sequences in this sample as well. The rearrangement joins TRBV2 to TRBJ2-7, with TRBD1 matching 7 bases. J lost 0 bases, V lost 1 base, and 3 bases had no gene match. CDR3 length: 15 residues. CDR1 is SNHLY, CDR2 FYNNEI, per germline. The CDR3 region is CASSEGGGRSYEQYF. The DNA for the CDR3 is TGTGCCAGCAGTGAAGGAGGGGGCCGCTCCTACGAGCAGTACTTC.

This sequence joins TRBV5-8 and TRBJ2-5; 9 bases are shared with TRBD2. In germline, CDR1 is SGHTS, CDR2 YDEGEE. V gave up 1 base and J gave up 5 bases; unmatched junction bases: 9. This CDR3 region has 16 residues. The CDR3 DNA reads as TGTGCCAGCAGCTTGTTCAGCTCTAGCGGGGTGGAGACCCAGTACTTC. Protein: CASSLFSSSGVETQYF.